These 18 T cell receptor beta chains were sequenced from one sample in a study of blood T cell repertoires in COVID-19. TCRdb keeps only in-frame clones here, not all; method: immunoSEQ multiplex PCR. The sample lists 240,000 or so clones; roughly 87% were seen once. What was sequenced was peripheral blood. Receptor source: a man between 60 and 75 years old who had recovered from COVID-19.

The rearrangement joins TRBV5-4 to TRBJ2-7; 11 nucleotides line up with TRBD1. The CDR3 runs 14 residues. Germline loops: CDR1 SGHNT, CDR2 YYREEE (reference sequence). The V gene end was trimmed by 4 bases and the J gene end by 4 bases; junction bases not matched to a gene: 4. The CDR3, as DNA: TGTGCCAGCAGCAGGACAGGGGGCGGGTACGAGCAGTACTTC. Encoded protein: CASSRTGGGYEQYF.

The CDR3 DNA follows: TGTGCCAGCAGCTCCCGTGGGGGGGCGCGAACTAATGAAAAACTGTTTTTT. It yields the protein CASSSRGGARTNEKLFF. The rearrangement joins TRBV5-4 to TRBJ1-4; tentatively, D is TRBD1 (6 bases). CDR1 is SGHNT, CDR2 YYREEE, per germline (reference sequence). The ends were cut back, 3 bases at V and 1 base at J, with 16 bases in the middle. The CDR3 runs to 17 residues. Combining the CDR3 with reference TRBV5-4 and TRBJ1-4 gives the whole variable domain ETGVTQSPTHLIKTRGQQVTLRCSSQSGHNTVSWYQQALGQGPQFIFQYYREEENGRGNFPPRFSGLQFPNYSSELNVNALELDDSALYLCASSSRGGARTNEKLFFGSGTQLSVL.

V and J are TRBV10-3 and TRBJ2-3, with D maybe TRBD2 (7 bases). V dropped 3 bases and J dropped 0 bases, with 13 bases sitting between them. The CDR3 runs 16 residues. In germline, CDR1 is ENHRY, CDR2 SYGVKD. Written as DNA, the CDR3 is TGTGCCATCAGTGAATGGCGGGGGCCTAGCACAGATACGCAGTATTTT. Its protein product is CAISEWRGPSTDTQYF.

The chain combines TRBV27 with TRBJ1-5; no clear D gene. The length of the CDR3 is 14 residues. Germline V gene sequence: CDR1 MNHEY, CDR2 SMNVEV (reference sequence). V was pared by 2 bases and J by 1 base, with 6 bases between. Here the CDR3 DNA reads TGTGCCAGCAGTTTACGTGGCAGCAATCAGCCCCAGCATTTT. Its translation: CASSLRGSNQPQHF.

Concerning this clone itself: This sample also contains other DNA sequences that code for the same CDR3. The chain carries TRBV5-1 and TRBJ2-3, with D unclear. Deletions cut 0 bases from V and 0 bases from J, with 8 bases between. CDR1 is SGHRS and CDR2 is YFSETQ in the germline V gene. This CDR3 has 15 amino acids. In nucleotides, the CDR3 is TGCGCCAGCAGCTTGGTCCCCTCTAGCACAGATACGCAGTATTTT. Encoded protein: CASSLVPSSTDTQYF.

This rearrangement joins TRBV13 to TRBJ1-4; perhaps TRBD1 as D (5 bases). Trimming left V 0 bases short and J 5 bases short, with 16 bases between. The germline V gene has CDR1 PRHDT and CDR2 FYEKMQ (reference sequence). The CDR3 covers 17 residues. The CDR3, as DNA: TGTGCCAGCAGCTTAGGGTCCAGGGATGGGAAAAATGAAAAACTGTTTTTT. Translated: CASSLGSRDGKNEKLFF.

The V call is TRBV24-1, the J call TRBJ2-3; the D is unclear. The V gene's germline CDR1 is KGHDR and CDR2 SFDVKD. Trimming took 3 bases from V and 6 from J, leaving 9 bases between them. The CDR3 spans 13 residues. The CDR3 DNA reads as TGTGCCACCAGTGATCAAGCCAGGGATACGCAGTATTTT. The encoded protein is CATSDQARDTQYF.

V is TRBV2 and J is TRBJ2-5; 8 bases line up with TRBD1. The CDR3 totals 16 residues. The germline V gene encodes CDR1 SNHLY and CDR2 FYNNEI. The V gene end was trimmed by 6 bases and the J gene end by 4 bases; junction bases not matched to a gene: 13. CDR3 sequence reads: CASSRKGQGATETQYF. CDR3 DNA sequence: TGTGCCAGCAGCCGAAAGGGGCAGGGGGCGACAGAGACCCAGTACTTC. Full variable domain (missing parts from reference TRBV2 and TRBJ2-5): EPEVTQTPSHQVTQMGQEVILRCVPISNHLYFYWYRQILGQKVEFLVSFYNNEISEKSEIFDDQFSVERPDGSNFTLKIRSTKLEDSAMYFCASSRKGQGATETQYFGPGTRLLVL.

A single count supports this clone. The chain employs TRBV4-1 and TRBJ2-6; D might be TRBD1 (6 bases). The CDR3 length is 19 residues. V lost 2 bases and J 0 bases, leaving 17 bases between the germline ends. Germline lookup yields CDR1 MGHRA and CDR2 YSYEKL. The CDR3 coding sequence is TGCGCCAGCAGCCAACAGGACAGAGTAGATTACTCTGGGGCCAACGTCCTGACTTTC. Amino acid sequence: CASSQQDRVDYSGANVLTF.

This chain links TRBV19 with TRBJ2-1; the match to TRBD1 covers 8 bases. With V trimmed by 5 bases and J by 0 bases, 9 bases remained unmatched. CDR3 size: 17 residues. Germline V CDR1 and CDR2: LNHDA, SQIVND (reference sequence). The CDR3 is CASSDLGGTGSYNEQFF. The CDR3 bases are TGTGCCAGTAGTGATCTTGGGGGGACAGGCTCCTACAATGAGCAGTTCTTC.

This CDR3 is CASSSSGTAKANEQFF. The CDR3 DNA is TGCGCCAGCAGCTCTTCCGGGACAGCGAAGGCCAATGAGCAGTTCTTC. This sequence joins TRBV5-1 and TRBJ2-1; 7 positions match TRBD1. The CDR3 extends over 16 amino acids. Germline CDR1 and CDR2: SGHRS and YFSETQ. J gave up 6 bases and V 3 bases, and 12 bases lay outside the gene matches.

V is TRBV30 and J is TRBJ1-2; D possibly corresponds to TRBD1 (5 bases). CDR3 length: 13 amino acids. The germline CDR1 and CDR2 sequences are GTSNPN and SVGIG (reference sequence). V was shortened by 2 bases and J by 6 bases, with 13 bases between the two germline ends. The CDR3 loop is CAWSRWGGDGYTF. CDR3 coding DNA: TGTGCCTGGAGTCGTTGGGGGGGAGATGGCTACACCTTC. Together with reference TRBV30 and TRBJ1-2, the CDR3 gives the full variable domain: SQTIHQWPATLVQPVGSPLSLECTVEGTSNPNLYWYRQAAGRGLQLLFYSVGIGQISSEVPQNLSASRPQDRQFILSSKKLLLSDSGFYLCAWSRWGGDGYTFGSGTRLTVV.

The chain uses TRBV5-1 and TRBJ1-2, with D unresolved. Germline V gene data show CDR1 as SGHRS and CDR2 as YFSETQ. The CDR3 sequence is 13 residues long. Trimming took off 1 base at V and 6 bases at J, with 10 bases between the two ends. The CDR3 sequence: CASSLLATDGYTF. In DNA form, the CDR3 reads TGCGCCAGCAGCTTGTTGGCAACCGATGGCTACACCTTC.

The chain uses TRBV7-6 and TRBJ2-2; TRBD2 aligns across 7 bases. This CDR3 is 19 amino acids long. The V gene end was trimmed by 5 bases and the J gene end by 0 bases; junction bases not matched to a gene: 15. Germline CDR1 and CDR2: SGHVS and FNYEAQ. This chain's CDR3 is CASSIRLASGESNTGELFF. In DNA, the CDR3 is TGTGCCAGCAGCATACGACTGGCCAGCGGGGAATCGAACACCGGGGAGCTGTTTTTT. Looking up the rest from reference TRBV7-6 and TRBJ2-2 gives the full variable domain: GAGVSQSPRYKVTKRGQDVALRCDPISGHVSLYWYRQALGQGPEFLTYFNYEAQQDKSGLPNDRFSAERPEGSISTLTIQRTEQRDSAMYRCASSIRLASGESNTGELFFGEGSRLTVL.

The chain combines TRBV21-1 with TRBJ2-3; the table's TRBD2 call for D was not verified on the DNA. TRBV21-1 is tagged as a pseudogene. The CDR3 is made up of 21 amino acids. This CDR3 is CASSKALNPERGGDCTDTQYF. In DNA, the CDR3 is TGTGCCAGCAGCAAAGCGCTTAACCCAGAGCGGGGGGGCGATTGCACAGATACGCAGTATTTT.

This chain connects TRBV24-1 to TRBJ2-6; D is uncertain. Trimming cost V 4 bases and J 2 bases, with 14 bases left between them. This CDR3 contains 17 residues. Germline V gene sequence: CDR1 KGHDR, CDR2 SFDVKD. CDR3 in amino acids: CATSDPPAEAGANVLTF. The DNA for the CDR3 is TGTGCCACCAGTGACCCCCCGGCAGAGGCTGGGGCCAACGTCCTGACTTTC.

The V gene is TRBV10-3, the J gene TRBJ2-1, with TRBD2 matching 12 bases. CDR3 length equals 18 residues. Germline V gives CDR1 ENHRY, CDR2 SYGVKD. J was trimmed by 0 bases and V by 5 bases; bases with no gene match: 8. The CDR3 spells CAISHTSGGPNSYNEQFF. For the CDR3, the DNA is TGTGCCATCAGTCATACTAGCGGGGGGCCAAACTCCTACAATGAGCAGTTCTTC.

The chain recombines TRBV3-1 (or the pseudogene TRBV3-2) with TRBJ2-2; D possibly corresponds to TRBD2 (6 bases). V was shortened by 10 bases and J by 7 bases, with 19 bases between the two germline ends. In germline, CDR1 is LGHDT, CDR2 YNNKEL (reference sequence). The CDR3 is 14 residues long. The CDR3, as DNA: TGTGCCACCTACTTTGGCGGCGGGAACGGGGAGCTGTTTTTT. It translates to CATYFGGGNGELFF.